The 13 T cell receptor beta chains below all came from one sample that was sequenced in a study of blood T cell repertoires in COVID-19 (dated by TCRdb to the early 2020s). Receptor amplification or capture employed the immunoSEQ multiplex PCR assay. TCRdb limited this immuneACCESS table to in-frame rearrangements with V and J called. A share of clones is missing; checked studies link under half to unresolved V genes, and the rest is unexplained. This sample has over 130,000 clones in its table, and 88% of those were observed once. The top ten hold roughly a tenth of the sample. Specimen: peripheral blood. The receptor set was obtained from a man aged 60 to 69 with active or convalescent COVID-19.

The genes are TRBV3-1 (or the pseudogene TRBV3-2) and TRBJ2-3, with D possibly matching TRBD1 (6 bases). CDR1 is LGHDT, CDR2 YNNKEL, per germline (reference sequence). CDR3 length: 14 amino acids. Trimming pared 4 bases from V and 7 bases from J, leaving 15 bases between. The CDR3 protein is CASSRQAIPHTQYF. The CDR3 nucleotides read TGTGCCAGCAGCCGACAGGCTATACCTCATACGCAGTATTTT.

The chain combines TRBV12-3 or TRBV12-4 with TRBJ1-2, with TRBD1 identical over 7 bases. Germline trimming cut 3 bases from V and 7 bases from J; bases unmatched to any gene: 5. This CDR3 has 13 residues. The CDR3 spells CASSFRQGSGYTF. CDR3 DNA: TGTGCCAGCAGTTTTCGACAGGGAAGTGGCTACACCTTC.

The chain recombines TRBV7-9 with TRBJ1-4; 8 bases map to TRBD1. V dropped 10 bases and J dropped 8; count of bases not matched to a gene: 12. CDR1 and CDR2 (germline): SEHNR, FQNEAQ (reference sequence). The CDR3 length is 14 residues. The CDR3 loop reads CATGRQGAREKLFF. The CDR3 nucleotides read TGTGCCACCGGAAGGCAGGGGGCTAGAGAAAAACTGTTTTTT. The full variable domain, in which reference TRBV7-9 and TRBJ1-4 provide the parts outside the CDR3, is DTGVSQNPRHKITKRGQNVTFRCDPISEHNRLYWYRQTLGQGPEFLTYFQNEAQLEKSRLLSDRFSAERPKGSFSTLEIQRTEQGDSAMYLCATGRQGAREKLFFGSGTQLSVL.

The chain uses TRBV11-3 and TRBJ2-1, with 7 bases that match TRBD1. V lost 3 bases, J lost 11 bases, and 7 bases stayed unmatched. Germline V gene sequence: CDR1 SGHNT, CDR2 YENEEA. The CDR3 extends over 13 amino acids. CDR3 coding DNA: TGTGCCAGCAGCTTTTCCGGACAGGATCAGCAGTTCTTC. Translation gives CASSFSGQDQQFF.

DNA for the CDR3: TGCAGCGTTATGGGCGGGAGGCACTCCTACGAGCAGTACTTC. Encoded protein: CSVMGGRHSYEQYF. V is TRBV29-1 and J is TRBJ2-7; 8 bases line up with TRBD2. Germline loops: CDR1 SQVTM, CDR2 ANQGSEA. J lost 0 bases, V lost 5 bases, and 6 bases had no gene match. CDR3 length equals 14 residues.

The genes are TRBV6-2 or TRBV6-3 and TRBJ2-2; D is perhaps TRBD1 (5 bases). The CDR3 runs 13 residues. Trimming took off 4 bases at V and 5 bases at J, with 8 bases between the two ends. Germline-derived CDR1 and CDR2 are MNHEY and SVGEGT. The CDR3 DNA sequence: TGTGCCAGCAGTTCCAGGGAAACCGGGGAGCTGTTTTTT. This translates into CASSSRETGELFF.

V is TRBV4-3 and J is TRBJ2-7, with 8 bases matching TRBD1. CDR3 length: 15 residues. The germline V gene encodes CDR1 LGHNA and CDR2 YSLEER. The ends lost 3 bases at V and 6 bases at J; junction bases unmatched: 10. CDR3 sequence reads: CASSQVTGGNLEQYF. The CDR3 coding sequence is TGCGCCAGCAGCCAGGTTACAGGGGGAAACCTCGAGCAGTACTTC.

The J gene is TRBJ2-7, the V gene TRBV5-1, with TRBD1 identical over 7 bases. The CDR3 covers 17 residues. Looked up from germline, CDR1 is SGHRS and CDR2 is YFSETQ. J was trimmed by 0 bases and V by 3 bases; bases with no gene match: 12. This chain's CDR3 is CASSSPGGRDSSYEQYF. The CDR3 DNA follows: TGCGCCAGCAGCTCGCCCGGTGGACGGGACAGCTCCTACGAGCAGTACTTC.

The CDR3 sequence is CAISESKQGSGNQPQHF. The CDR3 nucleotides are TGTGCCATCAGTGAGTCGAAACAGGGGAGTGGCAATCAGCCCCAGCATTTT. The rearrangement joins TRBV10-3 to TRBJ1-5, with 7 bases identical to TRBD1. The CDR3 contains 17 residues. With V trimmed by 0 bases and J by 2 bases, 7 bases remained unmatched. Germline-derived CDR1 and CDR2 are ENHRY and SYGVKD.

The rearrangement joins TRBV27 to TRBJ2-7, with 7 positions matching TRBD1. Germline lookup yields CDR1 MNHEY and CDR2 SMNVEV (reference sequence). CDR3 length: 14 residues. The V segment lost 7 bases and the J segment 0 bases; nucleotides outside the gene matches: 6. CDR3 sequence (DNA): TGTGCCAGCACCCGGGACAGAAGCTCCTACGAGCAGTACTTC. This encodes CASTRDRSSYEQYF.

The chain combines TRBV27 with TRBJ1-6, with 8 bases identical to TRBD1. The CDR3 has 14 residues. With V trimmed by 6 bases and J by 10 bases, 8 bases remained unmatched. Germline lookup yields CDR1 MNHEY and CDR2 SMNVEV (reference sequence). The CDR3 loop reads CASRPQGADSPLHF. DNA of the CDR3: TGTGCCAGCAGACCCCAGGGGGCAGACTCACCCCTCCACTTT.

V is TRBV5-6 and J is TRBJ1-1; 7 bases agree with TRBD1. The trim removed 4 bases at V and 4 bases at J, leaving 7 bases unmatched. Germline CDR1 reads SGHDT; CDR2 reads YYEEEE. The CDR3 consists of 14 residues. CDR3 nucleotide sequence: TGTGCCAGCAGCAATGACAGGGAAGGCACTGAAGCTTTCTTT. Translation: CASSNDREGTEAFF. Complete variable domain (other parts from reference TRBV5-6 and TRBJ1-1): DAGVTQSPTHLIKTRGQQVTLRCSPKSGHDTVSWYQQALGQGPQFIFQYYEEEERQRGNFPDRFSGHQFPNYSSELNVNALLLGDSALYLCASSNDREGTEAFFGQGTRLTVV.

The V and J genes are TRBV6-5 and TRBJ2-7, with TRBD2 identical over 8 bases. Trimming removed 7 bases from V and 7 bases from J; junction bases left unmatched: 12. The CDR3 consists of 14 residues. Germline assignment: CDR1 MNHEY and CDR2 SVGAGI. CDR3 DNA: TGTGCCAGCATGGGAGCGGGAGTAACTGGAGAGCAGTACTTC. The encoded protein is CASMGAGVTGEQYF.